Listed here is a single TCR beta chain. This sample is part of a study of blood T cell repertoires in COVID-19. For the study at large: COVID-19 samples, acute and convalescent, were from the United States, Italy and Spain.

Clones were sequenced by immunoSEQ multiplex PCR, and TCRdb holds only the in-frame ones, with some missing. The table has roughly 60,000 clones, 70% to 90% seen once; the top ten hold around 18%. The sequenced sample consisted of peripheral blood. This sequence originates from a human donor in a cohort sampled during active COVID-19.

In DNA form, the CDR3 reads TGTGCCAGCAGCTTATCCGACAGGGGGCGTGATGAAGCTTTCTTT. Translated: CASSLSDRGRDEAFF. This chain joins TRBV6-5 and TRBJ1-1; 10 nucleotides align to TRBD1. After removal of 6 bases from V and 7 bases from J, the junction contained 11 bases not matched to a gene. The CDR3 spans 15 residues. In germline, CDR1 is MNHEY, CDR2 SVGAGI.